This is a list of T cell receptor beta chains from one sample in a study of cytomegalovirus exposure and HLA in healthy donors. TCRdb's table, derived via immunoSEQ multiplex PCR, lists solely in-frame clones and lacks some. This repertoire shows around 90,000 clones, nearly 80% found once; its top ten account for about 3.3%. What was sequenced was PBMCs. Receptor source: a woman aged 40-49 years in good health and CMV-seronegative. Both conserved end residues are part of each CDR3. The order of the fields is D gene, V gene, J gene, clone size, CDR3 protein, CDR3 DNA. A D gene is named only where the DNA matches it firmly. Some rows mark clone size as missing; the rest say once, few, many or name a class of expanded clone.

d_gene: .
v_gene: TRBV5-6
j_gene: TRBJ1-3
abundance: .
CDR3aa: CASSLATPGNTIYF
CDR3nt: TGTGCCAGCAGCTTGGCGACACCTGGAAACACCATATATTTT

d_gene: TRBD2
v_gene: TRBV29-1
j_gene: TRBJ2-7
abundance: .
CDR3aa: CSAGTRLAGDEQYF
CDR3nt: TGCAGCGCCGGTACCCGACTAGCCGGAGACGAGCAGTACTTC

d_gene: TRBD1
v_gene: TRBV7-9
j_gene: TRBJ2-2
abundance: few
CDR3aa: CASSFAGQGTGELFF
CDR3nt: TGTGCCAGCAGCTTTGCGGGACAGGGTACCGGGGAGCTGTTTTTT

d_gene: TRBD2
v_gene: TRBV7-3
j_gene: TRBJ2-5
abundance: once
CDR3aa: CASSLTGLAKETQYF
CDR3nt: TGTGCCAGCAGCTTAACGGGACTAGCAAAAGAGACCCAGTACTTC

d_gene: .
v_gene: TRBV2
j_gene: TRBJ2-7
abundance: once
CDR3aa: CASSEVRDYEQYF
CDR3nt: TGTGCCAGCAGTGAAGTCAGGGACTACGAGCAGTACTTC

d_gene: .
v_gene: TRBV5-1
j_gene: TRBJ2-1
abundance: .
CDR3aa: CASSVQSGSYNEQFF
CDR3nt: TGCGCCAGCAGCGTACAGAGCGGGTCTTACAATGAGCAGTTCTTC

d_gene: .
v_gene: TRBV5-1
j_gene: TRBJ2-3
abundance: .
CDR3aa: CASSLAGSTDTQYF
CDR3nt: TGCGCCAGCAGCTTGGCCGGGTCCACAGATACGCAGTATTTT

d_gene: .
v_gene: TRBV28
j_gene: TRBJ2-7
abundance: .
CDR3aa: CASSMGQYYEQYF
CDR3nt: TGTGCCAGCAGTATGGGACAATACTACGAGCAGTACTTC

d_gene: .
v_gene: TRBV15
j_gene: TRBJ1-2
abundance: .
CDR3aa: CATSRDYGLEDYGYTF
CDR3nt: TGTGCCACCAGCAGAGATTATGGTCTGGAGGACTATGGCTACACCTTC

d_gene: TRBD1
v_gene: TRBV27
j_gene: TRBJ2-7
abundance: .
CDR3aa: CASSSGTGGINEQYF
CDR3nt: TGTGCCAGCAGTTCCGGGACAGGGGGCATCAACGAGCAGTACTTC

d_gene: .
v_gene: TRBV6-1
j_gene: TRBJ1-5
abundance: .
CDR3aa: CASTQSQGAGQPQHF
CDR3nt: TGTGCCAGCACCCAGAGCCAAGGGGCAGGGCAGCCCCAGCATTTT

d_gene: .
v_gene: TRBV25-1
j_gene: TRBJ1-2
abundance: .
CDR3aa: CASSESQSYGYTF
CDR3nt: TGTGCCAGCAGTGAGTCTCAGTCCTATGGCTACACCTTC

d_gene: TRBD2
v_gene: TRBV6-6
j_gene: TRBJ2-2
abundance: .
CDR3aa: CASTLAVNTGELFF
CDR3nt: TGTGCCAGTACACTAGCGGTGAACACCGGGGAGCTGTTTTTT

d_gene: .
v_gene: TRBV7-8
j_gene: TRBJ2-5
abundance: .
CDR3aa: CASSPWGSSLQETQYF
CDR3nt: TGTGCCAGCAGCCCCTGGGGATCTAGCCTCCAAGAGACCCAGTACTTC

d_gene: TRBD1
v_gene: TRBV28
j_gene: TRBJ1-5
abundance: .
CDR3aa: CASSLLQGAYQPQHF
CDR3nt: TGTGCCAGCAGTTTACTACAGGGGGCGTATCAGCCCCAGCATTTT

d_gene: .
v_gene: TRBV7-2
j_gene: TRBJ2-5
abundance: .
CDR3aa: CASSLVPLRETQYF
CDR3nt: TGTGCCAGCAGCTTAGTACCGTTGAGGGAGACCCAGTACTTC

d_gene: .
v_gene: TRBV6-6
j_gene: TRBJ1-3
abundance: .
CDR3aa: CASSRQVRTGNTIYF
CDR3nt: TGTGCCAGCAGCCGACAGGTCAGAACTGGAAACACCATATATTTT